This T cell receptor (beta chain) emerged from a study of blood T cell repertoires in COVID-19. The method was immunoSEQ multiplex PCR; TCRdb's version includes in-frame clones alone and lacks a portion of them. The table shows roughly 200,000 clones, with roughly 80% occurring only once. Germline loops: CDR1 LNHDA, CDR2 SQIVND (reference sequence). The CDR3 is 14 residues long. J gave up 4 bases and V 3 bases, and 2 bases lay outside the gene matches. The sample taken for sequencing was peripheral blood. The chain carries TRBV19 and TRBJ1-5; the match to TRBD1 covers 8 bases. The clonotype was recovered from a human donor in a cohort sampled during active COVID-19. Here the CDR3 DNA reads TGTGCCAGTAGTATCCGGGACAGGAATCAGCCCCAGCATTTT. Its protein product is CASSIRDRNQPQHF.